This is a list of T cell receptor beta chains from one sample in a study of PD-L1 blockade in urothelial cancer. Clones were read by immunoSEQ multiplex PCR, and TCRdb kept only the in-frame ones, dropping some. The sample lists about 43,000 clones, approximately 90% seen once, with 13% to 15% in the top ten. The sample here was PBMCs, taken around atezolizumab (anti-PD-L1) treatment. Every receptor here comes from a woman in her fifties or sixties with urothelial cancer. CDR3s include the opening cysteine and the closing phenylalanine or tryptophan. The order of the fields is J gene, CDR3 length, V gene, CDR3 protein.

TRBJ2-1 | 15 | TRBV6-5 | CASSYSAEVYNEQFF
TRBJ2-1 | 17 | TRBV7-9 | CASSPGAAGYLYNEQFF
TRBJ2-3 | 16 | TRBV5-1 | CASSLGLVPGTDTQYF
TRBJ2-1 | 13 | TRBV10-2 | CASTLHSYNEQFF
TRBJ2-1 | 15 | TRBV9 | CASNPSGSSYNEQFF
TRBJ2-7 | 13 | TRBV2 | CASRGTGGYEQYF
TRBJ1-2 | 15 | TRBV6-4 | CASSAGTGQSSGYTF
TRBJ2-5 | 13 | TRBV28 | CASSPHRGETQYF
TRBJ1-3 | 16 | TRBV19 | CASSDRGWSSGNTIYF
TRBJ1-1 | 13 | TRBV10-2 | CASSQQGSTEAFF
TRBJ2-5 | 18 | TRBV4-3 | CASSQEPPSGGYQETQYF
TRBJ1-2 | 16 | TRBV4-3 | CASSQDRSAGPYGYTF
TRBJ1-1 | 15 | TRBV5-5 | CASSGTVVGNTEAFF
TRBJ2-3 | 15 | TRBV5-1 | CASSLPGQSTDTQYF
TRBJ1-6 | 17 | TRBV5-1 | CASSLDPRGSYNSPLHF
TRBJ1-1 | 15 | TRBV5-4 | CASSLERGQFTEAFF
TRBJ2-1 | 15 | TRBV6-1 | CASSEAGGPYNEQFF
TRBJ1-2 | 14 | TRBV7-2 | CASSLMTGIYGYTF
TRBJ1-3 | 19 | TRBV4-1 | CASSQGPPGTGVSGNTIYF
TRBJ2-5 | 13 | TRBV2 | CASSDSDLETQYF
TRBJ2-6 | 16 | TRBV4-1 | CASSQVMSTGANVLTF
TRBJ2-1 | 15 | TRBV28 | CASSMTGGGTDEQFF
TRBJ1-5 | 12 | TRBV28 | CASRLQDQPQHF
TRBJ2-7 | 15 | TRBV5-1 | CASSPDRLTSYEQYF
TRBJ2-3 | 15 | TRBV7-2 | CASSLGLAGGDTQYF
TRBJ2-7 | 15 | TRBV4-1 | CASSQDTTTGGRQYF
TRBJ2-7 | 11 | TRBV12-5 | CASGYSYEQYF
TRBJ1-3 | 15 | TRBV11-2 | CASSVTGGVGNTIYF